Presented here are 22 T cell receptor beta chains from one specimen sequenced in a study of T cell responses to AZD1222 COVID-19 vaccine. Method: immunoSEQ multiplex PCR; TCRdb's copy keeps in-frame clones and lacks some. The profile shows around 120,000 clones, about 91% of them singletons. This specimen consisted of peripheral blood, obtained on day 0 of AZD1222 vaccination. The source is an adult in good health.

J is TRBJ2-7 and V is TRBV28, with D perhaps matching TRBD1 (6 bases). In germline, CDR1 is MDHEN, CDR2 SYDVKM. V lost 6 bases and J lost 10, with 13 bases in between. This CDR3 is built from 11 residues. The chain's CDR3 is CASSRRQAQYF. In nucleotides, the CDR3 is TGTGCCAGCAGCCGCCGACAGGCCCAGTACTTC. The complete variable domain, with remaining parts taken from reference TRBV28 and TRBJ2-7, reads DVKVTQSSRYLVKRTGEKVFLECVQDMDHENMFWYRQDPGLGLRLIYFSYDVKMKEKGDIPEGYSVSREKKERFSLILESASTNQTSMYLCASSRRQAQYFGPGTRLTVT.

This clone was seen once. Here the CDR3 reads CASHSGAPASPLHF. The CDR3 DNA follows: TGTGCCAGCCATTCCGGGGCCCCGGCTTCACCCCTCCACTTT. The chain is built from TRBV27 and TRBJ1-6; D is possibly TRBD1 (5 bases). Per the germline V gene, CDR1 is MNHEY and CDR2 is SMNVEV (reference sequence). Trimming took off 8 bases at V and 9 bases at J, with 17 bases between the two ends. There are 14 residues in the CDR3.

The chain is built from TRBV27 and TRBJ2-3; 12 nucleotides line up with TRBD2. CDR3 size: 18 residues. Germline assignment: CDR1 MNHEY and CDR2 SMNVEV (reference sequence). V lost 3 bases to trimming and J lost 1 base; unmatched junction nucleotides: 8. CDR3 nucleotide sequence: TGTGCCAGCAGTTTTGGCCTAGCGGGGGGGCGGCGCACAGATACGCAGTATTTT. This codes for CASSFGLAGGRRTDTQYF.

This clone appeared once. The chain combines TRBV4-2 with TRBJ1-2; D gene ambiguous. The CDR3 is 12 amino acids. Germline V gene lookup returns CDR1 LGHNA and CDR2 YNFKEQ. V shed 1 base and J shed 10 bases, with 10 bases lying between them. CDR3 sequence reads: CASSQGTFFYTF. CDR3 sequence (DNA): TGTGCCAGCAGCCAAGGGACGTTTTTCTACACCTTC.

This rearrangement joins TRBV4-1 to TRBJ1-4; 7 bases match TRBD1. This CDR3 is 16 amino acids long. V was clipped by 0 bases and J by 6 bases; unmatched bases: 7. Germline lookup yields CDR1 MGHRA and CDR2 YSYEKL. The CDR3 DNA reads TGCGCCAGCAGCCAAGAAGCGTGGACAGGCGATGAAAAACTGTTTTTT. Its translation is CASSQEAWTGDEKLFF.

The CDR3 reads CASSSWTGAEGEQYF. DNA of the CDR3: TGTGCCAGCAGCTCCTGGACAGGGGCAGAAGGTGAGCAGTACTTC. The chain links TRBV7-9 to TRBJ2-7; 9 bases fit TRBD1. Germline CDR1 is SEHNR and CDR2 is FQNEAQ (reference sequence). With V trimmed by 4 bases and J by 7 bases, 11 bases remained unmatched. This CDR3 comprises 15 residues.

V gene TRBV5-6 combines with J gene TRBJ1-2; D not resolved. The CDR3 length is 11 residues. V dropped 4 bases and J dropped 4 bases, with 5 bases sitting between them. Germline V gives CDR1 SGHDT, CDR2 YYEEEE. CDR3 bases: TGTGCCAGCAGCCCCGGCTATGGCTACACCTTC. Protein sequence: CASSPGYGYTF. Complete variable domain (other parts from reference TRBV5-6 and TRBJ1-2): DAGVTQSPTHLIKTRGQQVTLRCSPKSGHDTVSWYQQALGQGPQFIFQYYEEEERQRGNFPDRFSGHQFPNYSSELNVNALLLGDSALYLCASSPGYGYTFGSGTRLTVV.

V gene TRBV6-7 combines with J gene TRBJ2-7; D uncertain. TRBV6-7 is flagged as an ORF with uncertain function. The germline V and J ends were trimmed by 6 bases and 0 bases, with 12 bases remaining between them. The CDR3 has 14 amino acids. CDR3 in amino acids: CASSLLEASYEQYF. DNA of the CDR3: TGTGCCAGCAGCCTGCTAGAGGCCTCCTACGAGCAGTACTTC.

This chain connects TRBV3-1 (or the pseudogene TRBV3-2) to TRBJ2-7, with D possibly being TRBD2 (6 bases). The CDR3 spans 13 residues. Germline CDR1 reads LGHDT; CDR2 reads YNNKEL (reference sequence). Deletions cut 5 bases from V and 0 bases from J, with 8 bases between. Here the CDR3 reads CASSGGGSYEQYF. The CDR3 DNA sequence: TGTGCCAGCAGCGGGGGAGGCTCCTACGAGCAGTACTTC.

This clone came up once. This chain links TRBV28 with TRBJ2-3; D is tentatively TRBD1 or TRBD2 (6 bases each). Germline-derived CDR1 and CDR2 are MDHEN and SYDVKM. V gave up 7 bases and J gave up 1 base, with 15 bases separating them. This CDR3 has 15 residues. CDR3 DNA: TGTGCCAGCACCATGGGGGGCGCCGGCACAGATACGCAGTATTTT. Encoded protein: CASTMGGAGTDTQYF.

DNA of the CDR3: TGTGCCAGCAGTGACATCGGGGGGATTAATTCACCCCTCCACTTT. Protein product: CASSDIGGINSPLHF. The chain recombines TRBV2 with TRBJ1-6; D may be TRBD1 (5 bases). Trimming left V 3 bases short and J 6 bases short, with 12 bases between. Per the germline V gene, CDR1 is SNHLY and CDR2 is FYNNEI. CDR3 size: 15 residues. The full variable domain, in which reference TRBV2 and TRBJ1-6 provide the parts outside the CDR3, is EPEVTQTPSHQVTQMGQEVILRCVPISNHLYFYWYRQILGQKVEFLVSFYNNEISEKSEIFDDQFSVERPDGSNFTLKIRSTKLEDSAMYFCASSDIGGINSPLHFGNGTRLTVT.

J is TRBJ2-3 and V is TRBV4-2; D is uncertain. V was cut by 0 bases and J by 0 bases, with 10 bases left in between. Germline CDR1 reads LGHNA; CDR2 reads YNFKEQ. CDR3 length: 16 amino acids. CDR3 sequence reads: CASSQDAYASTDTQYF. As DNA, the CDR3 is TGTGCCAGCAGCCAAGACGCGTATGCTAGCACAGATACGCAGTATTTT.

The chain uses TRBV19 and TRBJ1-1; D remains ambiguous. The germline V and J ends were trimmed by 4 bases and 4 bases, with 19 bases remaining between them. Germline loops: CDR1 LNHDA, CDR2 SQIVND (reference sequence). This CDR3 region has 16 residues. This CDR3 reads CASSRVQPPRSTEAFF. CDR3 DNA sequence: TGTGCCAGTAGTAGGGTCCAGCCCCCTAGAAGCACTGAAGCTTTCTTT.

The chain joins TRBV9 to TRBJ2-2, with D maybe TRBD2 (5 bases). Deletions cut 2 bases from V and 7 bases from J, with 18 bases between. CDR1 and CDR2 (germline): SGDLS, YYNGEE. This CDR3 has 16 residues. The CDR3 sequence is CASSVDSLVRGGELFF. CDR3 nucleotides: TGTGCCAGCAGCGTGGACTCACTAGTTCGTGGCGGGGAGCTGTTTTTT.

The gene calls are TRBV12-3 or TRBV12-4 and TRBJ2-7, with D perhaps matching TRBD2 (5 bases). The V end lost 3 bases, the J end lost 6 bases, and 6 bases lay between the germline ends. CDR3 length: 11 amino acids. The CDR3 nucleotides read TGTGCCAGCAGTTTCGGGGTCGAGCAGTACTTC. As protein: CASSFGVEQYF.

This clone was recorded a few times. This sequence joins TRBV9 and TRBJ2-2; 7 bases agree with TRBD1. V gave up 2 bases and J gave up 4 bases; unmatched junction bases: 23. The CDR3 sequence is 21 residues long. Germline V lookup: CDR1 SGDLS, CDR2 YYNGEE. The CDR3 bases are TGTGCCAGCAGCGTTGGGGAAGAGGGGGCTGCCAACCTTGGCGGCACCGGGGAGCTGTTTTTT. This encodes CASSVGEEGAANLGGTGELFF.

This chain uses TRBV29-1 with TRBJ2-1; D is unresolved. Per germline, CDR1 SQVTM and CDR2 ANQGSEA. The CDR3 spans 9 residues. The V and J ends lost 8 bases and 8 bases respectively, with 7 bases between them. The CDR3 is CSSSDEQFF. The CDR3 bases are TGCAGCTCGTCCGATGAGCAGTTCTTC.

The chain uses TRBV24-1 and TRBJ2-1, with 9 bases matching TRBD1. This CDR3 region has 19 residues. Germline CDR1 and CDR2: KGHDR and SFDVKD. The V and J ends lost 2 bases and 5 bases, in that order; junction bases with no gene match: 15. The CDR3 DNA sequence: TGTGCCACCAGTGATTCCATGAACCCGGGACAGGGTTTCGACAATGAGCAGTTCTTC. It specifies CATSDSMNPGQGFDNEQFF.

The chain carries TRBV11-3 and TRBJ2-7; D is perhaps TRBD2 (5 bases). The germline V gene has CDR1 SGHNT and CDR2 YENEEA. V dropped 1 base and J dropped 7 bases, with 11 bases sitting between them. The CDR3 sequence is 13 residues long. The CDR3 sequence is CASSLAGSGEQYF. The CDR3 region has the DNA TGTGCCAGCAGCTTAGCAGGCTCGGGAGAGCAGTACTTC.

This chain joins TRBV18 and TRBJ2-2; D perhaps matches TRBD1 (6 bases). V was pared by 4 bases and J by 3 bases, with 15 bases between. The CDR3 loop spans 16 amino acids. Per the germline V gene, CDR1 is KGHSH and CDR2 is LQKENI. The CDR3 DNA follows: TGTGCCAGCTCACTCGGACAGCCATCGTACACCGGGGAGCTGTTTTTT. Translated, it gives CASSLGQPSYTGELFF.

The J gene is TRBJ1-3, the V gene TRBV6-5; perhaps TRBD1 as D (5 bases). Germline CDR1 and CDR2: MNHEY and SVGAGI. The CDR3 is 14 residues long. V shed 8 bases and J shed 0 bases, with 11 bases lying between them. The CDR3 region is CASRGALSGNTIYF. CDR3 in DNA: TGTGCCAGCCGAGGGGCCCTCTCTGGAAACACCATATATTTT.

The J gene is TRBJ2-7, the V gene TRBV13; 7 positions agree with TRBD1. CDR3 length: 16 residues. From germline, CDR1 is PRHDT and CDR2 FYEKMQ (reference sequence). The V and J ends lost 0 bases and 2 bases, in that order; junction bases with no gene match: 7. CDR3 protein: CASSLGVGTVPYEQYF. In nucleotides, the CDR3 is TGTGCCAGCAGCTTAGGCGTAGGGACAGTCCCCTACGAGCAGTACTTC.